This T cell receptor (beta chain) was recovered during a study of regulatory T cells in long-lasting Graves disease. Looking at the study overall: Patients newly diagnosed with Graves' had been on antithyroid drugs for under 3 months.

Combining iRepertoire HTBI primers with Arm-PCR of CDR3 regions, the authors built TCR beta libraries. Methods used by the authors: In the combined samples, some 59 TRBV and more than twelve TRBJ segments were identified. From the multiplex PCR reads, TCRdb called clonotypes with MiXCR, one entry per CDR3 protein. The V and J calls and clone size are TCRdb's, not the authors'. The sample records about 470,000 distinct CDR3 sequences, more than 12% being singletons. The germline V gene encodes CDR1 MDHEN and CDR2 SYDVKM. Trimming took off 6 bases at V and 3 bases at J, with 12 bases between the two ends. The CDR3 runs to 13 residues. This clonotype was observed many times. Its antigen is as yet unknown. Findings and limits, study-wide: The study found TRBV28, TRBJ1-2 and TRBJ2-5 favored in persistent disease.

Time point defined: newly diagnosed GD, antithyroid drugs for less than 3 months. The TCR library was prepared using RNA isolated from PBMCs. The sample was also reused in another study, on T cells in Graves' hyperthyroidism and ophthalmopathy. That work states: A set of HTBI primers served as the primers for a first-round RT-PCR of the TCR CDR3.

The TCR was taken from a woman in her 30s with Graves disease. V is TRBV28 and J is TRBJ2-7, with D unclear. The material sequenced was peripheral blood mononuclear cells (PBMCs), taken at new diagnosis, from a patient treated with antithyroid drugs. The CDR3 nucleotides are TGTGCCAGCAGAAGAACAGTGGGCTACGAGCAGTACTTC. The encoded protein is CASRRTVGYEQYF.